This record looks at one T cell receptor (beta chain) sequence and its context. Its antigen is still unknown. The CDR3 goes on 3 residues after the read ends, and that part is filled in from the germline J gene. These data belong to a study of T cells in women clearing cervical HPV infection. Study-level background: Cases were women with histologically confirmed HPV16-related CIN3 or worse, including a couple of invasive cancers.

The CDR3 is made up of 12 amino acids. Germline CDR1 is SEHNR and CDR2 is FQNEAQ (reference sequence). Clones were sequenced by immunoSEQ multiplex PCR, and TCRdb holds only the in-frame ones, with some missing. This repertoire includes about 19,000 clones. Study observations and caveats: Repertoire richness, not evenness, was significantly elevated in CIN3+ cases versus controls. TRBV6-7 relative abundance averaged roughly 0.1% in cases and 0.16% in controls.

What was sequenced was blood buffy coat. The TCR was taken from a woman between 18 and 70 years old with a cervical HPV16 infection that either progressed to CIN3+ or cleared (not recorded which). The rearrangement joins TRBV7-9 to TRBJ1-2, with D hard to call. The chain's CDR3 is CASSFDTDTYTF. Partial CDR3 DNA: TGTGCCAGCAGCTTTGACACAGATACC.